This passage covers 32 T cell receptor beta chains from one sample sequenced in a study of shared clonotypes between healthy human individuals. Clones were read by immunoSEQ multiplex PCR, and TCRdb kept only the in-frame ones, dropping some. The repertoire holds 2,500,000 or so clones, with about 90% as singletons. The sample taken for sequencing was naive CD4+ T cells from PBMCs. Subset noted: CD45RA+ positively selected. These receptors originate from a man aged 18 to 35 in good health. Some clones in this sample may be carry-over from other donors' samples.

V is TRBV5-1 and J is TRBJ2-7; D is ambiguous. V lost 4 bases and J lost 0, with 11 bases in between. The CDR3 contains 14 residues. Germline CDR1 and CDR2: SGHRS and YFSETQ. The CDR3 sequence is CASSNFVYSYEQYF. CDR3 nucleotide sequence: TGCGCCAGCAGCAATTTCGTATACTCCTACGAGCAGTACTTC.

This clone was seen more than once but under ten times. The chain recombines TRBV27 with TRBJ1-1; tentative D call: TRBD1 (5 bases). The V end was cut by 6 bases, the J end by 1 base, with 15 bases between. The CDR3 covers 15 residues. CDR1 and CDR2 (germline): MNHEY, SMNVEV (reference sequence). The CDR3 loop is CASRPISGGNTEAFF. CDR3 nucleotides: TGTGCCAGCAGACCTATCTCCGGGGGGAACACTGAAGCTTTCTTT.

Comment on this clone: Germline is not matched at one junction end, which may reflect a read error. As DNA, the CDR3 is TGTGCCAGCACCTTAGTCCCTAGCGGGAGGCTTAGCACAGATACGCAGTATTTT. It translates to CASTLVPSGRLSTDTQYF. The chain combines TRBV7-8 with TRBJ2-3; the match to TRBD2 covers 11 bases. Germline V CDR1 and CDR2: SGHVS, FQNEAQ. This CDR3 is built from 18 residues.

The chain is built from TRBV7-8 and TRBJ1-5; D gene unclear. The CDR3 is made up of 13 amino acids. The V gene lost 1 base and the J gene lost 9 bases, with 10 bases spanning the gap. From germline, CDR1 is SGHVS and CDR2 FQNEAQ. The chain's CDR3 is CASSLERTGPQHF. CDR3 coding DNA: TGTGCCAGCAGCTTAGAGAGGACGGGGCCCCAGCATTTT.

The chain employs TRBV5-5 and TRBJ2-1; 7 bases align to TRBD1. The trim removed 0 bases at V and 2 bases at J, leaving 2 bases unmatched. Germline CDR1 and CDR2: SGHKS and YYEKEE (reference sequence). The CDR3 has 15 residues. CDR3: CASSLAGTAYNEQFF. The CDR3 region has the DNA TGTGCCAGCAGCTTGGCCGGGACAGCCTACAATGAGCAGTTCTTC.

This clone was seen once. The chain's CDR3 is CASRTGTGTYEQYF. DNA for the CDR3: TGTGCCAGCAGGACGGGGACAGGAACCTACGAGCAGTACTTC. V gene TRBV25-1 combines with J gene TRBJ2-5; 8 bases line up with TRBD1. Gene TRBJ2-7 matches the end of the DNA better, so the J call may be wrong. The CDR3 covers 14 residues. CDR1 and CDR2 from the germline V gene are MGHDK and SYGVNS.

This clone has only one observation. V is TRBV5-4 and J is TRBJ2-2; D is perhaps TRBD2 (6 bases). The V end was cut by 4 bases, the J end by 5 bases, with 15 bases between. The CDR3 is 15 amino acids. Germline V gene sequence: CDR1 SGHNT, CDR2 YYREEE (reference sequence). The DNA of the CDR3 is TGTGCCAGCAGCGTGCAAGGAGGGATTACCGGGGAGCTGTTTTTT. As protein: CASSVQGGITGELFF.

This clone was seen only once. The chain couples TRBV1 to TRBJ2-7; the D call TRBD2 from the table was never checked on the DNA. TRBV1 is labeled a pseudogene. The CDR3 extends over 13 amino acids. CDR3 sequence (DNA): TGCACCAGCAGCCAAGTCTCGGGCTACGAGCAGTACTTC. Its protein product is CTSSQVSGYEQYF.

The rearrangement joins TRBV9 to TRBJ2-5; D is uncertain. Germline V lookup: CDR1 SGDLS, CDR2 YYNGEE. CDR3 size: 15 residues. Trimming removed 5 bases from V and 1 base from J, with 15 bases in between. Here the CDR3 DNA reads TGTGCCAGCAGTGAAAGAGACGGTCCCCAAGAGACCCAGTACTTC. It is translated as CASSERDGPQETQYF.

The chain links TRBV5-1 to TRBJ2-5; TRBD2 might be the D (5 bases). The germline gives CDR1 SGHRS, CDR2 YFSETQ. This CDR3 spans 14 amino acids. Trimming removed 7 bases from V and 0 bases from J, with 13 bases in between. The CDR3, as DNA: TGCGCCAGCTCAAAGGGCGGGCACCAAGAGACCCAGTACTTC. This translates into CASSKGGHQETQYF.

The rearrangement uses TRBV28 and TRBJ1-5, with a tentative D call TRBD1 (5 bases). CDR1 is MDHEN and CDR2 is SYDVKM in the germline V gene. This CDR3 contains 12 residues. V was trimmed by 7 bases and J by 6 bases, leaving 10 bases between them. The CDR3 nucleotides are TGTGCCAGCAATAGCGGGGGTCAGCCCCAGCATTTT. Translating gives CASNSGGQPQHF.

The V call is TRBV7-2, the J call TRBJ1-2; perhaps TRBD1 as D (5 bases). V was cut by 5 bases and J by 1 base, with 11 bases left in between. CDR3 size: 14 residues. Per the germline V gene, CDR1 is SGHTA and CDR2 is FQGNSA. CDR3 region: CASSLGVLNYGYTF. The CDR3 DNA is TGTGCCAGCAGCCTGGGGGTTCTTAACTATGGCTACACCTTC.

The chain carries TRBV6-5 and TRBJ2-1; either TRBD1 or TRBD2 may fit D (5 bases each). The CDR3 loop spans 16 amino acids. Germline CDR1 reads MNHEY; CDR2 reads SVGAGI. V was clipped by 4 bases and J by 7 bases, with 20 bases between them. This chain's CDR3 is CASSWDAATAGNEQFF. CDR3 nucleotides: TGTGCCAGCAGTTGGGACGCAGCTACCGCTGGTAATGAGCAGTTCTTC.

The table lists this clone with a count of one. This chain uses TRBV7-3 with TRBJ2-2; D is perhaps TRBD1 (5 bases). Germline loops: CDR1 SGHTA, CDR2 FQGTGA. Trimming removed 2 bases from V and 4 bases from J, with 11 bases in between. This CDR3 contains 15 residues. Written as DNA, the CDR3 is TGTGCCAGCAGCTTAGTCCAGGGTAGCACCGGGGAGCTGTTTTTT. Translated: CASSLVQGSTGELFF.

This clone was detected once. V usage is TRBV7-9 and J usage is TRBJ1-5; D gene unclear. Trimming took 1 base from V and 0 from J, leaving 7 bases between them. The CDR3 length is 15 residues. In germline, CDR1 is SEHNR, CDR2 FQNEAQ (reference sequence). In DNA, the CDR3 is TGTGCCAGCAGCTTAGTAGGCAATAGCAATCAGCCCCAGCATTTT. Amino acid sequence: CASSLVGNSNQPQHF.

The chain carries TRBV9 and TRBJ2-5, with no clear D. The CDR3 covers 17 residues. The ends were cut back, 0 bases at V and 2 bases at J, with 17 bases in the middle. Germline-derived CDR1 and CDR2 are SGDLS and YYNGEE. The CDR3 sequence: CASSVAVSTNQQETQYF. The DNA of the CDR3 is TGTGCCAGCAGCGTAGCGGTTTCGACAAATCAACAAGAGACCCAGTACTTC.

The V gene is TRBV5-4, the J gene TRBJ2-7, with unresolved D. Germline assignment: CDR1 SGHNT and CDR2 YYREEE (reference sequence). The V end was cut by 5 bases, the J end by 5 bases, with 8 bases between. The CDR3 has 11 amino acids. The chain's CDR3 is CASRGIDEQYF. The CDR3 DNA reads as TGTGCCAGCAGGGGTATTGACGAGCAGTACTTC.

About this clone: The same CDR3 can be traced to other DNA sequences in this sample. The CDR3 protein is CASSQAYEQYF. CDR3 coding DNA: TGTGCCAGCAGCCAGGCCTACGAGCAGTACTTC. The rearrangement links TRBV7-9 to TRBJ2-7; D unclear. The CDR3 length is 11 residues. Trimming left V 5 bases short and J 2 bases short, with 4 bases between. Germline V lookup: CDR1 SEHNR, CDR2 FQNEAQ (reference sequence).

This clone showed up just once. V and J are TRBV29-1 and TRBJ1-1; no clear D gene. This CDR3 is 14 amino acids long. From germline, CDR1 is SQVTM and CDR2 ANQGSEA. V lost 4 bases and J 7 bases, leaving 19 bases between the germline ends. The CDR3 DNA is TGCAGCGTTGCCCCCCTAATGAGGTGGAGTGAAGCTTTCTTT. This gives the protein CSVAPLMRWSEAFF.

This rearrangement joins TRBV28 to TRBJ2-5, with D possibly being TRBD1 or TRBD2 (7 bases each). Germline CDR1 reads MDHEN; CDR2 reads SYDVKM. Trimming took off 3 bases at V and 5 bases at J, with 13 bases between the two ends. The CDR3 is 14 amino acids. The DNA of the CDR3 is TGTGCCAGCAGTTTGGGAGGGGGCGAGGAGACCCAGTACTTC. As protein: CASSLGGGEETQYF. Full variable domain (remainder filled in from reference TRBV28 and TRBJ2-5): DVKVTQSSRYLVKRTGEKVFLECVQDMDHENMFWYRQDPGLGLRLIYFSYDVKMKEKGDIPEGYSVSREKKERFSLILESASTNQTSMYLCASSLGGGEETQYFGPGTRLLVL.

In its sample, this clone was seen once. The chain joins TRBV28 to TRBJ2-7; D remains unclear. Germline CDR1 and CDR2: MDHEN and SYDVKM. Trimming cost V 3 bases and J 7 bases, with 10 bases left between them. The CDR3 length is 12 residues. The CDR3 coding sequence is TGTGCCAGCAGTTTGGTGCAGCTGGAGCAGTACTTC. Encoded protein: CASSLVQLEQYF.

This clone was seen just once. In nucleotides, the CDR3 is TGTGCCACCGCTCGGGGGCTTTTGAACACTGAAGCTTTCTTT. Its protein is CATARGLLNTEAFF. The rearrangement joins TRBV27 to TRBJ1-1; D is possibly TRBD1 (6 bases). V was pared by 10 bases and J by 0 bases, with 15 bases between. CDR1 is MNHEY and CDR2 is SMNVEV in the germline V gene (reference sequence). The CDR3 sequence is 14 residues long.

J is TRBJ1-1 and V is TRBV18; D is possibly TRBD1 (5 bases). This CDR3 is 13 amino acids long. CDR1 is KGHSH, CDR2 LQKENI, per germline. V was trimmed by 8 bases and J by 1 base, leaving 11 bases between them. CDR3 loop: CASHRGGNTEAFF. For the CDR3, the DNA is TGTGCCAGCCACCGGGGCGGGAACACTGAAGCTTTCTTT.

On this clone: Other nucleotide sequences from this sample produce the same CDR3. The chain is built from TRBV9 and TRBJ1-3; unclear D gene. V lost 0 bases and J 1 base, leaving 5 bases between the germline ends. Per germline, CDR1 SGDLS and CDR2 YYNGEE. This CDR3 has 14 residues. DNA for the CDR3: TGTGCCAGCAGCGTAGATCCTTCTGGAAACACCATATATTTT. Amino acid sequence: CASSVDPSGNTIYF.

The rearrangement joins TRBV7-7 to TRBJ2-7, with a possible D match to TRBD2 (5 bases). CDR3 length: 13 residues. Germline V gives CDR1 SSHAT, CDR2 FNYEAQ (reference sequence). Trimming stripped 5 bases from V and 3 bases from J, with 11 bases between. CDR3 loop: CASSPPGSYEQYF. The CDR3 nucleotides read TGTGCCAGCAGCCCGCCGGGGAGCTACGAGCAGTACTTC.

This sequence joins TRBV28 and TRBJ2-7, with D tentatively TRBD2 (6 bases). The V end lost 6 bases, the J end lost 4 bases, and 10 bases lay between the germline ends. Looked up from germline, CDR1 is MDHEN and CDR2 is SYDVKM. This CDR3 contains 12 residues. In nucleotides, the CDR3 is TGTGCCAGCAGGGGAGCGGGTTACGAGCAGTACTTC. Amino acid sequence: CASRGAGYEQYF.

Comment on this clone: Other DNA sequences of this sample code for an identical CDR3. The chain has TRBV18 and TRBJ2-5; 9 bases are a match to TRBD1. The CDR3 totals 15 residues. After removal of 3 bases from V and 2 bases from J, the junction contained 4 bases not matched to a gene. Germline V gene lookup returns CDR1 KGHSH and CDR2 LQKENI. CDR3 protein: CASSPRQGDQETQYF. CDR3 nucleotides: TGTGCCAGCTCACCCCGACAGGGGGATCAAGAGACCCAGTACTTC.

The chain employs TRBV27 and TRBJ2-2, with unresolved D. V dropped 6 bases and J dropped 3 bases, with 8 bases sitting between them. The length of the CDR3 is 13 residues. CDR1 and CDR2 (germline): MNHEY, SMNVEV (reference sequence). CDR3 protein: CASSRTDTGELFF. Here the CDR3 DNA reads TGTGCCAGCAGCCGTACGGACACCGGGGAGCTGTTTTTT.

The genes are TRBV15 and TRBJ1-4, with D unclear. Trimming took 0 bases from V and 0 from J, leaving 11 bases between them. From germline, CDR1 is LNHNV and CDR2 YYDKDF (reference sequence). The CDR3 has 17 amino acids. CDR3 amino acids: CATSRDWSAATNEKLFF. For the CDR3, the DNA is TGTGCCACCAGCAGAGACTGGAGTGCTGCAACTAATGAAAAACTGTTTTTT.

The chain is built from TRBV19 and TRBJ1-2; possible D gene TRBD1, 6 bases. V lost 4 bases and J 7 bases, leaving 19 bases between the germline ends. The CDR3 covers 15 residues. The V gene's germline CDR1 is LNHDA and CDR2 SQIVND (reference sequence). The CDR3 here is CASSRPGAVSSGYTF. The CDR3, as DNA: TGTGCCAGTAGTAGGCCGGGGGCAGTAAGCAGTGGCTACACCTTC. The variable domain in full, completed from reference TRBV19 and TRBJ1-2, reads DGGITQSPKYLFRKEGQNVTLSCEQNLNHDAMYWYRQDPGQGLRLIYYSQIVNDFQKGDIAEGYSVSREKKESFPLTVTSAQKNPTAFYLCASSRPGAVSSGYTFGSGTRLTVV.

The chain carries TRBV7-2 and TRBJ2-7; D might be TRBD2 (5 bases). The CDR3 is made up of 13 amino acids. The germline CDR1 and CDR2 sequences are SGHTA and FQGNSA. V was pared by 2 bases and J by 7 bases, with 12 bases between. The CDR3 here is CASSLMVAKEQYF. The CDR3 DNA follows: TGTGCCAGCAGCTTAATGGTAGCGAAAGAGCAGTACTTC.

CDR3 protein: CASTPKGGGGEAFF. The CDR3 coding sequence is TGTGCCAGCACCCCTAAGGGGGGGGGAGGTGAAGCTTTCTTT. The chain carries TRBV25-1 and TRBJ1-1, with D possibly being TRBD1 (6 bases). The CDR3 has 14 amino acids. CDR1 and CDR2 (germline): MGHDK, SYGVNS. V shed 7 bases and J shed 7 bases, with 19 bases lying between them.